This T cell receptor beta chain was retrieved from a study of T cells in Graves' hyperthyroidism and ophthalmopathy. General study points: Before onset, ophthalmopathy was predicted by the model a median roughly six months earlier.

Each ophthalmopathy patient scored at least 3 on the Clinical Activity Score and at least 4 on NOSPECS grade, with duration under 3 months. Clinical symptoms, serum thyroxine, TRAb, thyroid ultrasound and orbital computed tomography established diagnosis. This clonotype has a count of ten or more. The antigen remains unidentified. Per germline, CDR1 SGHKS and CDR2 YYEKEE (reference sequence). The CDR3 loop spans 15 amino acids. Deletions cut 9 bases from V and 3 bases from J, with 18 bases between. Template material for amplifying TCR beta CDR3 regions consisted of RNA transcripts. The TCR CDR3 first-round RT-PCR relied on the HTBI primer set. One entry per CDR3 protein, called by TCRdb with MiXCR from the multiplex PCR reads. The data contain nearly 600,000 distinct CDR3 sequences, more than 13% of them singletons.

The receptor was derived from a woman aged 18-29 years with Graves' ophthalmopathy. Source material: blood. This sequence joins TRBV5-5 and TRBJ2-2; D could derive from TRBD1 or TRBD2 (5 bases each). This chain's CDR3 is CATLDGDQDTGELFF. The CDR3, as DNA: TGTGCCACCCTGGATGGGGACCAAGACACCGGGGAGCTGTTTTTT.